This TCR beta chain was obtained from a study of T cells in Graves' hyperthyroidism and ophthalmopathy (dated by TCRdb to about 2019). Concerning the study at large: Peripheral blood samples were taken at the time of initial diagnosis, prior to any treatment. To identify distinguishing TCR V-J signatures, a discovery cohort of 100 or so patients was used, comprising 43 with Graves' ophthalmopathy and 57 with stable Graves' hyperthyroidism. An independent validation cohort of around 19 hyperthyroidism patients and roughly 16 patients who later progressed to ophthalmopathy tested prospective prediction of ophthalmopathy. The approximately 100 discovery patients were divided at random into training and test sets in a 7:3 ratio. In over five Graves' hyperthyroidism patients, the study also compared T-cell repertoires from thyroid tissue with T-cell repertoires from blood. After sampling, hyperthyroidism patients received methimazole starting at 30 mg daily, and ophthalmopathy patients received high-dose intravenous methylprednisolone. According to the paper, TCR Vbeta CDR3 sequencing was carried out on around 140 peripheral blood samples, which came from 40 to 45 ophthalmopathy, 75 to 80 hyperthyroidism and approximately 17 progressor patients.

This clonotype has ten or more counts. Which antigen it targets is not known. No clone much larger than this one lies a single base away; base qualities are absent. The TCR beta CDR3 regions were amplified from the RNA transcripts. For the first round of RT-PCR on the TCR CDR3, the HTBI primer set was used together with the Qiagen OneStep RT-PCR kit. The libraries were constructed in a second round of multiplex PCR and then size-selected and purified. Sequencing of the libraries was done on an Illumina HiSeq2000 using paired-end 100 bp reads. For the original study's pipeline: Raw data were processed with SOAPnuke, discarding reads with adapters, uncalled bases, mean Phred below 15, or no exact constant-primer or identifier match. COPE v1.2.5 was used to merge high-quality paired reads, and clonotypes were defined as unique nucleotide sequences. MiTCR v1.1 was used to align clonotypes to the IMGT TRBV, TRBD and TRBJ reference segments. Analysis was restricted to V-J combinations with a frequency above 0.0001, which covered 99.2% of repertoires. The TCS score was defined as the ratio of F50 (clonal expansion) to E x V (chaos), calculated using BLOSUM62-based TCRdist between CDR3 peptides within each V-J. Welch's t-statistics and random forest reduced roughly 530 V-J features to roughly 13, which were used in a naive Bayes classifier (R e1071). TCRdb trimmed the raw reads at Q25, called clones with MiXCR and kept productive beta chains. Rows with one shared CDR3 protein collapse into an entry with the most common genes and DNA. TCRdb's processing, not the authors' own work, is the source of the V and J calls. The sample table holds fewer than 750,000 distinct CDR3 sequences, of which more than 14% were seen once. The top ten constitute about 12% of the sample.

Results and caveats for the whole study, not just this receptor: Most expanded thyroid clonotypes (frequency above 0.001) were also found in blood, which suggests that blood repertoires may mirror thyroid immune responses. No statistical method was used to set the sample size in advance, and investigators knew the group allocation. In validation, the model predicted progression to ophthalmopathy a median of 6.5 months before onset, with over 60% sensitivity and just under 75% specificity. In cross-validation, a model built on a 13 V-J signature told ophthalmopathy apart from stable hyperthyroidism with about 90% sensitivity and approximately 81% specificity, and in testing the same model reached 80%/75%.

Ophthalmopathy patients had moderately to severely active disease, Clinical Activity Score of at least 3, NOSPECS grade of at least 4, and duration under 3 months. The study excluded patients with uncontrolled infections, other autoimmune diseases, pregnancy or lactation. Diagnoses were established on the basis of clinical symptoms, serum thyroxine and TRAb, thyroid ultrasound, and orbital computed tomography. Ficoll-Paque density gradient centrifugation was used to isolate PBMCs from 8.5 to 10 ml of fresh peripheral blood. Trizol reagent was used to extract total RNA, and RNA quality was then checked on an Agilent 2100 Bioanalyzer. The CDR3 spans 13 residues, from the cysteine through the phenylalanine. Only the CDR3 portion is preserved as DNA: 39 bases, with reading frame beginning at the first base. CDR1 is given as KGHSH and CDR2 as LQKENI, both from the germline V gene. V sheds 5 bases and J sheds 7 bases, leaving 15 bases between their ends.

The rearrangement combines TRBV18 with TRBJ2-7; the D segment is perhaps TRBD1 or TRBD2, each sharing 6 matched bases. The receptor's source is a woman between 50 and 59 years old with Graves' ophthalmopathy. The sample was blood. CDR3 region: CASSATQGREQYF. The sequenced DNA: TGTGCCAGCTCAGCGACCCAGGGGAGGGAGCAGTACTTC.